These 27 T cell receptor beta chains were sequenced from one sample in a study of blood T cell repertoires in COVID-19. Data came from immunoSEQ multiplex PCR; TCRdb stores just in-frame clones and leaves some out. This sample has around 400,000 clones, with roughly four fifths found just once. Sequenced material: PBMCs or T cells enriched from blood (not recorded which). The receptors come from a woman aged 45-65 years who had recovered from COVID-19.

This clone was seen once. The rearrangement links TRBV19 to TRBJ2-7; 10 bases agree with TRBD1. This CDR3 has 15 amino acids. The V gene end was trimmed by 6 bases and the J gene end by 5 bases; junction bases not matched to a gene: 10. Germline CDR1 reads LNHDA; CDR2 reads SQIVND (reference sequence). CDR3 region: CASSEIGTGVNEQYF. Written as DNA, the CDR3 is TGTGCCAGTAGCGAGATTGGGACAGGGGTTAACGAGCAGTACTTC.

The genes are TRBV18 and TRBJ2-2; the match to TRBD1 covers 9 bases. The CDR3 consists of 17 residues. The V and J ends lost 3 bases and 5 bases, in that order; junction bases with no gene match: 10. Germline V gene sequence: CDR1 KGHSH, CDR2 LQKENI. The CDR3 nucleotides are TGTGCCAGCTCACCGACAGGGGGATTGGGGCGAACCGGGGAGCTGTTTTTT. Protein: CASSPTGGLGRTGELFF. Using reference TRBV18 and TRBJ2-2 for the parts outside the CDR3, the full variable domain is NAGVMQNPRHLVRRRGQEARLRCSPMKGHSHVYWYRQLPEEGLKFMVYLQKENIIDESGMPKERFSAEFPKEGPSILRIQQVVRGDSAAYFCASSPTGGLGRTGELFFGEGSRLTVL.

V gene TRBV6-5 combines with J gene TRBJ2-1, with D tentatively TRBD1 (7 bases). CDR1 MNHEY and CDR2 SVGAGI come from the germline V gene. The CDR3 loop spans 12 amino acids. The V and J ends lost 8 bases and 12 bases respectively, with 17 bases between them. The CDR3 region is CASGAPQGGQFF. CDR3 DNA sequence: TGTGCCAGCGGAGCCCCTCAGGGGGGGCAGTTCTTC.

V and J are TRBV5-1 and TRBJ2-2, with 8 bases lining up with TRBD1. CDR1 SGHRS and CDR2 YFSETQ come from the germline V gene. V gave up 2 bases and J gave up 6 bases; unmatched junction bases: 9. This CDR3 spans 16 amino acids. The CDR3 is CASSFPEDRAPGELFF. As DNA, the CDR3 is TGCGCCAGCAGCTTCCCTGAGGACAGGGCTCCCGGGGAGCTGTTTTTT.

J is TRBJ2-1 and V is TRBV2; 7 bases line up with TRBD2. The CDR3 extends over 12 amino acids. The junction had 7 bases not matched to a gene; V was cut back by 8 bases and J by 9 bases. In germline, CDR1 is SNHLY, CDR2 FYNNEI. The CDR3 protein is CASLLAGVEQFF. CDR3 bases: TGTGCCAGCTTATTGGCGGGAGTTGAGCAGTTCTTC.

This chain connects TRBV5-1 to TRBJ2-2; D is unresolved. V lost 0 bases, J lost 5 bases, and 14 bases lay in between. Germline V gene lookup returns CDR1 SGHRS and CDR2 YFSETQ. This CDR3 region has 16 residues. CDR3 loop: CASSLGILPSTGELFF. CDR3 bases: TGCGCCAGCAGCTTGGGTATCCTCCCGTCGACCGGGGAGCTGTTTTTT. Using reference TRBV5-1 and TRBJ2-2 for the parts outside the CDR3, the full variable domain is KAGVTQTPRYLIKTRGQQVTLSCSPISGHRSVSWYQQTPGQGLQFLFEYFSETQRNKGNFPGRFSGRQFSNSRSEMNVSTLELGDSALYLCASSLGILPSTGELFFGEGSRLTVL.

The CDR3 sequence: CASSLGIGDPTEAFF. The CDR3 nucleotides read TGTGCCAGCAGCTTGGGGATCGGGGATCCCACTGAAGCTTTCTTT. The rearrangement links TRBV7-9 to TRBJ1-1; D is ambiguous. CDR1 and CDR2 from the germline V gene are SEHNR and FQNEAQ (reference sequence). V lost 3 bases, J lost 4 bases, and 15 bases lay in between. CDR3 size: 15 residues.

V and J are TRBV7-9 and TRBJ1-6, with a weak D call TRBD1 (5 bases). V was pared by 5 bases and J by 5 bases, with 19 bases between. This CDR3 has 17 amino acids. Per germline, CDR1 SEHNR and CDR2 FQNEAQ (reference sequence). CDR3 residues: CASSDSDLRGDNSPLHF. In nucleotides, the CDR3 is TGTGCCAGCAGCGACTCAGACCTTCGGGGGGATAATTCACCCCTCCACTTT.

The chain has TRBV29-1 and TRBJ2-1; TRBD1 agrees at 9 bases. The CDR3 is 13 residues long. CDR1 and CDR2 (germline): SQVTM, ANQGSEA. The V and J ends lost 8 bases and 8 bases, in that order; junction bases with no gene match: 10. In DNA form, the CDR3 reads TGCAGCCTAACGACAGGGGGTCTAGATGAGCAGTTCTTC. Translating it yields CSLTTGGLDEQFF.

The chain joins TRBV4-3 to TRBJ2-7, with D hard to call. Trimming took off 0 bases at V and 4 bases at J, with 7 bases between the two ends. This CDR3 has 13 residues. Germline lookup yields CDR1 LGHNA and CDR2 YSLEER. The CDR3 protein is CASSQDRRYEQYF. In DNA, the CDR3 is TGCGCCAGCAGCCAAGATAGGAGATACGAGCAGTACTTC.

This sequence joins TRBV19 and TRBJ1-1; TRBD1 is a possible D gene (6 bases). Germline CDR1 LNHDA, CDR2 SQIVND (reference sequence). The length of the CDR3 is 13 residues. V shed 2 bases and J shed 4 bases, with 8 bases lying between them. In nucleotides, the CDR3 is TGTGCCAGTAGTATACAGGGGCGCACTGAAGCTTTCTTT. Protein: CASSIQGRTEAFF.

The J gene is TRBJ1-4, the V gene TRBV6-1; D unresolved. The CDR3 runs 13 residues. The V gene's germline CDR1 is MNHNS and CDR2 SASEGT. V lost 2 bases, J lost 8 bases, and 9 bases lay in between. The CDR3 coding sequence is TGTGCCAGCAGTGAAAGAGATCCGGAAAAACTGTTTTTT. It is translated as CASSERDPEKLFF.

This chain uses TRBV20-1 with TRBJ2-1, with TRBD2 matching 12 bases. Losses at the gene ends were 3 bases for V and 9 bases for J; bases not matched to a gene: 3. Per germline, CDR1 DFQATT and CDR2 SNEGSKA (reference sequence). The CDR3 covers 13 residues. CDR3 sequence: CSASRTSGAEQFF. CDR3 nucleotides: TGCAGTGCTAGTAGGACTAGCGGGGCTGAGCAGTTCTTC.

J is TRBJ2-7 and V is TRBV5-6; TRBD1 is a possible D gene (6 bases). Looked up from germline, CDR1 is SGHDT and CDR2 is YYEEEE. V shed 4 bases and J shed 9 bases, with 20 bases lying between them. This CDR3 has 14 amino acids. The CDR3 region is CASSPEGVQTVQYF. The CDR3, as DNA: TGTGCCAGCAGCCCCGAGGGGGTACAAACTGTGCAGTACTTC.

The CDR3 region has the DNA TGCGCCAGCAGCCAAGTTCTCCTAGCAGCAACCTACGAGCAGTACTTC. Its translation: CASSQVLLAATYEQYF. The J gene is TRBJ2-7, the V gene TRBV4-1; TRBD2 is a possible D gene (5 bases). CDR3 size: 16 residues. The V end was cut by 1 base, the J end by 2 bases, with 15 bases between. Germline CDR1 reads MGHRA; CDR2 reads YSYEKL.

This chain uses TRBV7-2 with TRBJ1-3; 8 bases agree with TRBD1. The CDR3 spans 14 residues. Germline CDR1 reads SGHTA; CDR2 reads FQGNSA. The junction had 4 bases not matched to a gene; V was cut back by 5 bases and J by 4 bases. This CDR3 reads CASSEQGGGNTIYF. Here the CDR3 DNA reads TGTGCCAGCAGCGAACAGGGGGGGGGAAACACCATATATTTT.

The chain recombines TRBV2 with TRBJ2-6; tentative D call: TRBD1 (6 bases). Per the germline V gene, CDR1 is SNHLY and CDR2 is FYNNEI. The CDR3 extends over 15 amino acids. V was shortened by 7 bases and J by 1 base, with 11 bases between the two germline ends. Here the CDR3 reads CASTPQGSGANVLTF. The CDR3 DNA reads as TGTGCCAGCACTCCTCAGGGGTCTGGGGCCAACGTCCTGACTTTC.

The chain has TRBV29-1 and TRBJ2-3; 9 bases agree with TRBD1. V shed 7 bases and J 4 bases; nucleotides not matched to a gene: 3. CDR1 is SQVTM, CDR2 ANQGSEA, per germline. The CDR3 sequence is 12 residues long. CDR3 amino acids: CSEGQGPDTQYF. The CDR3 coding sequence is TGCAGCGAGGGACAGGGCCCAGATACGCAGTATTTT.

The V gene is TRBV11-3, the J gene TRBJ1-1; no clear D gene. The germline CDR1 and CDR2 sequences are SGHNT and YENEEA. The germline V and J ends were trimmed by 7 bases and 2 bases, with 8 bases remaining between them. This CDR3 comprises 12 residues. The CDR3 DNA is TGTGCCAGCACCCGCGGTAACACTGAAGCTTTCTTT. It encodes CASTRGNTEAFF. The full variable domain, with the rest looked up from reference TRBV11-3 and TRBJ1-1, is EAGVVQSPRYKIIEKKQPVAFWCNPISGHNTLYWYLQNLGQGPELLIRYENEEAVDDSQLPKDRFSAERLKGVDSTLKIQPAELGDSAVYLCASTRGNTEAFFGQGTRLTVV.

The J gene is TRBJ2-3, the V gene TRBV11-2; 9 bases fit TRBD2. Germline V lookup: CDR1 SGHAT, CDR2 FQNNGV. Germline trimming cut 0 bases from V and 4 bases from J; bases unmatched to any gene: 5. The CDR3 runs 16 residues. The CDR3 region is CASSLDLAGSPDTQYF. The DNA of the CDR3 is TGTGCCAGCAGCTTAGACCTAGCGGGGTCTCCAGATACGCAGTATTTT.

Here the CDR3 DNA reads TGTGCCAGCAGTTTCCTCGGTGGAGGCACTGAAGCTTTCTTT. As protein: CASSFLGGGTEAFF. This rearrangement joins TRBV27 to TRBJ1-1; no reliable D call. This CDR3 is 14 amino acids long. The V end was cut by 3 bases, the J end by 4 bases, with 12 bases between. Germline loops: CDR1 MNHEY, CDR2 SMNVEV (reference sequence).

This chain connects TRBV28 to TRBJ1-4, with D perhaps TRBD1 (5 bases). The length of the CDR3 is 15 residues. Germline V gene lookup returns CDR1 MDHEN and CDR2 SYDVKM. V was shortened by 5 bases and J by 4 bases, with 14 bases between the two germline ends. As DNA, the CDR3 is TGTGCCAGCAGTGCCGACAGAGCCTATAATGAAAAACTGTTTTTT. Translation: CASSADRAYNEKLFF.

This chain uses TRBV4-3 with TRBJ2-1; 7 bases agree with TRBD2. Looked up from germline, CDR1 is LGHNA and CDR2 is YSLEER. Unmatched junction bases numbered 16, after V lost 4 bases and J lost 7 bases. There are 17 residues in the CDR3. CDR3 DNA: TGCGCCAGCAGCCTCGGGGGGATTGCGGGTTCCTCAAATGAGCAGTTCTTC. Translation gives CASSLGGIAGSSNEQFF.

The gene calls are TRBV6-2 or TRBV6-3 and TRBJ1-4, with D possibly being TRBD1 (5 bases). V lost 5 bases to trimming and J lost 4 bases, with 14 bases between them. This CDR3 contains 15 residues. Per germline, CDR1 MNHEY and CDR2 SVGEGT. This CDR3 is CASSPRRANNEKLFF. The CDR3 DNA sequence: TGTGCCAGCAGTCCCCGCAGGGCGAATAATGAAAAACTGTTTTTT.

The chain links TRBV5-1 to TRBJ1-2, with 7 bases that match TRBD1. The junction had 5 bases not matched to a gene; V was cut back by 0 bases and J by 3 bases. The CDR3 is 15 amino acids. CDR1 and CDR2 (germline): SGHRS, YFSETQ. The CDR3 protein is CASSLEAGGDYGYTF. The CDR3 DNA reads as TGCGCCAGCAGCTTGGAGGCAGGGGGAGACTATGGCTACACCTTC.

The chain joins TRBV4-3 to TRBJ2-7; weak D call: TRBD1 (5 bases). This CDR3 spans 15 amino acids. V shed 0 bases and J shed 6 bases, with 15 bases lying between them. From germline, CDR1 is LGHNA and CDR2 YSLEER. The CDR3 is CASSQDIGAGGEQYF. Here the CDR3 DNA reads TGCGCCAGCAGCCAAGATATAGGGGCCGGCGGCGAGCAGTACTTC.

The genes are TRBV7-9 and TRBJ2-5; TRBD1 matches 9 bases. V was clipped by 5 bases and J by 4 bases; unmatched bases: 5. The germline CDR1 and CDR2 sequences are SEHNR and FQNEAQ (reference sequence). This CDR3 contains 14 residues. CDR3 in DNA: TGTGCCAGCAGCCGCGACAGGGGGAGAGAGACCCAGTACTTC. Translated: CASSRDRGRETQYF.